Below are 23 T cell receptor beta chains sequenced from a single sample in a study of glioma-infiltrating T cells. Using RNA template, CDR3s of TCR alpha and beta were amplified with iRepertoire arm-PCR. MiXCR was run by TCRdb on the multiplex PCR reads, yielding one entry per CDR3 protein. The sample includes about 200,000 distinct CDR3 sequences, more than 25% of them seen just once. The specimen was glioma tissue, nonneoplastic brain tissue, or PBMCs (not recorded which). All receptors come from a human donor with low-grade glioma or glioblastoma, undergoing nonglioma brain surgery, or in good health (not recorded which).

This clonotype has a count of ten or more. The chain carries TRBV2 and TRBJ2-5; 7 bases agree with TRBD1. The CDR3 sequence is 14 residues long. Germline CDR1 reads SNHLY; CDR2 reads FYNNEI. V dropped 7 bases and J dropped 1; count of bases not matched to a gene: 6. CDR3 residues: CASTAQGVQETQYF. DNA for the CDR3: TGTGCCAGCACCGCTCAGGGGGTCCAAGAGACCCAGTACTTC.

This clonotype was picked up many times. This rearrangement joins TRBV10-3 to TRBJ1-1, with D possibly TRBD1 on 6 matching bases. The V gene lost 6 bases and the J gene lost 1 base, with 15 bases spanning the gap. CDR3 length equals 15 residues. The germline V gene encodes CDR1 ENHRY and CDR2 SYGVKD. CDR3 amino acids: CAISGGHPTNTEAFF. The CDR3 DNA sequence: TGTGCCATCAGCGGGGGACATCCGACGAACACTGAAGCTTTCTTT.

Note on this clonotype: A much larger clonotype is one base distant, so this may be a read error. The gene calls are TRBV7-2 and TRBJ2-7, with D hard to call. Between the trimmed V and J ends, which lost 2 bases and 5 bases, there was a span of 13 bases. The CDR3 consists of 14 residues. CDR1 and CDR2 from the germline V gene are SGHTA and FQGNSA. In DNA, the CDR3 is TGTGCCAGCAGCTTAAGGGTCAGAAGAGACGAGCAGTACTTC. It codes for CASSLRVRRDEQYF.

This clonotype was seen at least ten times. This chain connects TRBV4-3 to TRBJ2-3; D gene unclear. The CDR3 is 13 amino acids. The V end was cut by 0 bases, the J end by 8 bases, with 9 bases between. The germline V gene encodes CDR1 LGHNA and CDR2 YSLEER. This CDR3 is CASSQDGEATQYF. CDR3 bases: TGCGCCAGCAGCCAAGATGGTGAGGCTACGCAGTATTTT.

This clonotype was found many times. As DNA, the CDR3 is TGTGCCAGTAGTACGACAGGGGGCCCCGGTGAAGCTTTCTTT. Encoded protein: CASSTTGGPGEAFF. The V gene is TRBV19, the J gene TRBJ1-1, with 10 bases fitting TRBD1. The V gene end was trimmed by 4 bases and the J gene end by 7 bases; junction bases not matched to a gene: 6. This CDR3 contains 14 residues. Germline CDR1 reads LNHDA; CDR2 reads SQIVND (reference sequence).

This chain joins TRBV29-1 and TRBJ2-1, with 9 bases identical to TRBD2. The CDR3 covers 15 residues. Germline CDR1 is SQVTM and CDR2 is ANQGSEA. The V gene end was trimmed by 1 base and the J gene end by 5 bases; junction bases not matched to a gene: 6. CDR3 bases: TGCAGCGTTGAAGGCGGGAGGGCCTGGGACAATGAGCAGTTCTTC. Translation gives CSVEGGRAWDNEQFF.

This clonotype was recorded at least ten times. The chain uses TRBV6-4 and TRBJ1-6; possibly TRBD1 for D (5 bases). V was pared by 3 bases and J by 6 bases, with 9 bases between. CDR1 and CDR2 (germline): MRHNA, SNTAGT. The CDR3 is 14 amino acids. This CDR3 reads CASSEGAANSPLHF. In DNA, the CDR3 is TGTGCCAGCAGTGAAGGGGCGGCTAATTCACCCCTCCACTTT.

This clonotype was found many times. V gene TRBV24-1 combines with J gene TRBJ2-1, with D perhaps TRBD1 (5 bases). Germline V gene data show CDR1 as KGHDR and CDR2 as SFDVKD. The CDR3 runs 14 residues. Trimming removed 2 bases at V and 9 bases at J, with 13 bases between. CDR3 residues: CATSDSGPDTEQFF. CDR3 nucleotides: TGTGCCACCAGTGATTCAGGGCCTGACACTGAGCAGTTCTTC.

There are many counts of this clonotype. The V gene is TRBV3-1, the J gene TRBJ2-7; TRBD2 might be the D (6 bases). This CDR3 has 15 amino acids. Germline V lookup: CDR1 LGHDT, CDR2 YNNKEL (reference sequence). Trimming removed 5 bases from V and 5 bases from J, with 19 bases in between. CDR3 sequence (DNA): TGTGCCAGCAGCAGTCCGGGACTCTCCAGGAACGAGCAGTACTTC. Amino acid sequence: CASSSPGLSRNEQYF.

This clonotype showed up many times. The chain uses TRBV28 and TRBJ1-5; no definite D call. The CDR3 is 14 amino acids. Trimming removed 4 bases at V and 0 bases at J, with 7 bases between. Germline V gives CDR1 MDHEN, CDR2 SYDVKM. The CDR3 nucleotides are TGTGCCAGCAGTTCCGGGGATAGCAATCAGCCCCAGCATTTT. It codes for CASSSGDSNQPQHF.

This clonotype was counted a few times. V is TRBV5-6 and J is TRBJ2-1; D gene unclear. The CDR3 is 15 residues long. Germline values: CDR1 SGHDT, CDR2 YYEEEE. With 4 bases removed from V and 0 bases from J, the gap between germline ends came to 11 bases. DNA of the CDR3: TGTGCCAGCAGCCTAGGCCCTAGCTCCTACAATGAGCAGTTCTTC. It yields the protein CASSLGPSSYNEQFF. Filled out from reference TRBV5-6 and TRBJ2-1, the complete variable domain reads DAGVTQSPTHLIKTRGQQVTLRCSPKSGHDTVSWYQQALGQGPQFIFQYYEEEERQRGNFPDRFSGHQFPNYSSELNVNALLLGDSALYLCASSLGPSSYNEQFFGPGTRLTVL.

The chain joins TRBV11-2 to TRBJ2-1; 14 positions match TRBD2. The CDR3 is made up of 16 amino acids. Per the germline V gene, CDR1 is SGHAT and CDR2 is FQNNGV. Trimming at V came to 6 bases and at J to 4 bases, leaving 5 bases not matched to a gene. The CDR3 DNA is TGTGCCAGCAGATACGGGACTAGCGGGAGTTACAATGAGCAGTTCTTC. Amino acid sequence: CASRYGTSGSYNEQFF.

The sample holds many counts of this clonotype. This chain links TRBV20-1 with TRBJ2-6; maybe TRBD2 (7 bases). Trimming shortened V by 5 bases and J by 0 bases, and 23 bases separated the two germline ends. The CDR3 is 19 amino acids. The germline CDR1 and CDR2 sequences are DFQATT and SNEGSKA (reference sequence). CDR3 sequence (DNA): TGCAGTGCTGAGGGGGGGTCCGGGGGAGGATCCTCTGGGGCCAACGTCCTGACTTTC. Encoded protein: CSAEGGSGGGSSGANVLTF.

The rearrangement links TRBV9 to TRBJ1-2; the D is unclear. This CDR3 contains 12 residues. Germline CDR1 is SGDLS and CDR2 is YYNGEE. The V gene lost 7 bases and the J gene lost 7 bases, with 14 bases spanning the gap. The CDR3 sequence: CASLERTAGYTF. As DNA, the CDR3 is TGTGCCAGCCTGGAGAGAACAGCTGGCTACACCTTC. The complete variable domain, with remaining parts taken from reference TRBV9 and TRBJ1-2, reads DSGVTQTPKHLITATGQRVTLRCSPRSGDLSVYWYQQSLDQGLQFLIQYYNGEERAKGNILERFSAQQFPDLHSELNLSSLELGDSALYFCASLERTAGYTFGSGTRLTVV.

About this clonotype itself: This may be a read error, as it is one base from a much larger clone. The conserved closing phenylalanine or tryptophan is absent in this CDR3, likely reflecting a read error. The chain couples TRBV10-3 to TRBJ2-5; 7 nucleotides agree with TRBD1. V shed 6 bases and J 5 bases; nucleotides not matched to a gene: 6. Germline V gene data show CDR1 as ENHRY and CDR2 as SYGVKD. The CDR3 sequence is 13 residues long. DNA of the CDR3: TGTGCCATCAGGTCGACAGGGTTGGAGACCCAGTACTCC. Translation gives CAIRSTGLETQYS.

In regard to this clonotype: A read error is possible here, since a much larger clone lies one base away. The genes are TRBV9 and TRBJ2-3, with 13 nucleotides matching TRBD2. From germline, CDR1 is SGDLS and CDR2 YYNGEE. After removal of 6 bases from V and 3 bases from J, the junction contained 10 bases not matched to a gene. The CDR3 has 17 residues. The CDR3: CASTLELAGGFTDTQYF. The CDR3 region has the DNA TGTGCCAGCACCCTCGAACTAGCGGGAGGGTTTACAGATACGCAGTATTTT.

This clonotype was counted ten times or more. The chain uses TRBV2 and TRBJ1-2, with TRBD1 matching over 7 bases. Germline loops: CDR1 SNHLY, CDR2 FYNNEI. With 1 base clipped from V and 4 bases from J, the junction kept 6 bases outside the gene matches. The CDR3 has 15 amino acids. The DNA of the CDR3 is TGTGCCAGCAGTGAAGTGGGACAGAACTCCTATGGCTACACCTTC. Translating gives CASSEVGQNSYGYTF.

As concerns this clonotype: One junction end disagrees with the germline gene, perhaps due to a read error. The chain employs TRBV6-2 or TRBV6-3 and TRBJ1-3; D gene unclear. In germline, CDR1 is MNHEY, CDR2 SVGEGT. This CDR3 has 14 amino acids. The CDR3 DNA reads as TGTGCCAGCAGTTATTCTCGCCCTGGAAACACCGTATATTTT. It is translated as CASSYSRPGNTVYF.

This clonotype occurred a few times. The chain combines TRBV10-3 with TRBJ2-3; the D gene is possibly TRBD1 (5 bases). Germline CDR1 is ENHRY and CDR2 is SYGVKD. The CDR3 totals 19 residues. V was trimmed by 5 bases and J by 5 bases, leaving 29 bases between them. The CDR3 here is CAISFPDIRGNGVGDTQYF. In DNA form, the CDR3 reads TGTGCCATCAGTTTCCCAGACATTAGGGGAAATGGGGTCGGAGATACGCAGTATTTT.

Many counts were recorded for this clonotype. The J gene is TRBJ1-2, the V gene TRBV27; D remains ambiguous. Germline CDR1 is MNHEY and CDR2 is SMNVEV (reference sequence). The ends were cut back, 0 bases at V and 2 bases at J, with 7 bases in the middle. The CDR3 sequence is 14 residues long. CDR3 region: CASSLSRRNYGYTF. The CDR3, as DNA: TGTGCCAGCAGTTTATCGAGGCGAAACTATGGCTACACCTTC.

V is TRBV19 and J is TRBJ1-1, with no clear D. Looked up from germline, CDR1 is LNHDA and CDR2 is SQIVND (reference sequence). With 5 bases removed from V and 5 bases from J, the gap between germline ends came to 24 bases. The CDR3 is 17 amino acids. The CDR3 loop reads CASSALGSPNLRTEAFF. CDR3 nucleotide sequence: TGTGCCAGTAGTGCCTTGGGCAGTCCGAACTTAAGGACTGAAGCTTTCTTT.

Many counts were recorded for this clonotype. The chain recombines TRBV4-1 with TRBJ1-3; D possibly corresponds to TRBD1 (5 bases). CDR3 size: 12 residues. Germline V gene lookup returns CDR1 MGHRA and CDR2 YSYEKL. Trimming pared 1 base from V and 14 bases from J, leaving 12 bases between. The chain's CDR3 is CASSQVGGDVYF. The CDR3 DNA follows: TGCGCCAGCAGCCAAGTGGGGGGGGACGTATATTTT.

The rearrangement uses TRBV15 and TRBJ2-1; TRBD2 is a possible D gene (6 bases). CDR1 and CDR2 from the germline V gene are LNHNV and YYDKDF (reference sequence). The V end lost 0 bases, the J end lost 8 bases, and 14 bases lay between the germline ends. This CDR3 has 15 residues. The CDR3 sequence: CATSRDFSGTYEQFF. The CDR3 nucleotides read TGTGCCACCAGCAGAGACTTTAGCGGCACCTATGAGCAGTTCTTC.